This is a list of T cell receptor beta chains from one sample in a study of CD8 T cells in ankylosing spondylitis. TCRdb re-called the 5' RACE reads with MiXCR, one entry per CDR3 protein. Of 500,000 to 650,000 distinct CDR3 sequences in the sample, under 5.5% were seen once. Source material: blood, either unsorted or a sorted T cell fraction (not recorded which). The receptors were gathered from a male donor with ankylosing spondylitis. Each CDR3 is given with its conserved first and last residue. Fields, in order: CDR3 protein, CDR3 DNA, J gene, clone size, V gene, D gene. A D gene is named only where the DNA matches it firmly. Size tells how often a clone was seen (once, few, many) or the class of an expanded clone, and some rows leave it out.

CASSLFPGSTDTQYF TGTGCCAGCAGCTTATTCCCCGGTAGCACAGATACGCAGTATTTT TRBJ2-3 few TRBV7-2 .
CATSRVGTDTEAFF TGTGCCACCAGCCGTGTTGGGACGGACACTGAAGCTTTCTTT TRBJ1-1 many TRBV15 .
CASSWNTGTGVGYTF TGCGCCAGCAGCTGGAATACCGGGACAGGGGTTGGCTACACCTTC TRBJ1-2 many TRBV5-1 TRBD1
CSAGVSRDTQYF TGCAGTGCTGGGGTCTCGAGAGATACGCAGTATTTT TRBJ2-3 few TRBV20-1 .
CASSLTYEQFF TGCGCCAGCAGCTTGACGTATGAGCAGTTCTTC TRBJ2-1 many TRBV5-1 .
CASSGTSGVYNEQFF TGTGCCAGCAGTGGGACTAGCGGGGTCTACAATGAGCAGTTCTTC TRBJ2-1 few TRBV25-1 TRBD2
CSAIGLADTDTQYF TGCAGTGCAATCGGACTAGCGGACACAGATACGCAGTATTTT TRBJ2-3 many TRBV20-1 TRBD2
CASSIGTGRTDTQYF TGTGCCAGCAGCATCGGGACAGGGAGGACAGATACGCAGTATTTT TRBJ2-3 many TRBV7-9 TRBD1
CASSPTRQVNYGYTF TGTGCCAGCAGTCCGACCCGACAGGTTAACTATGGCTACACCTTC TRBJ1-2 many TRBV7-8 .
CASSLREENSEQFF TGTGCCAGCAGTTTGCGGGAGGAGAATAGTGAGCAGTTCTTC TRBJ2-1 many TRBV12-3/TRBV12-4 TRBD2
CASSASGWQETQYF TGTGCCAGCAGCGCTAGCGGGTGGCAAGAGACCCAGTACTTC TRBJ2-5 many TRBV7-2 TRBD2
CASNRRQERLEAFF TGTGCCAGCAACAGACGGCAGGAGCGGCTTGAAGCTTTCTTT TRBJ1-1 . TRBV11-2 .
CASSLRLAGGVLETQYF TGTGCCAGCAGCTTACGACTAGCGGGAGGAGTATTGGAGACCCAGTACTTC TRBJ2-5 many TRBV5-6 TRBD2
CASSQDIAAGARQETQYF TGTGCCAGCAGCCAAGATATTGCGGCGGGAGCTCGACAAGAGACCCAGTACTTC TRBJ2-5 . TRBV3-1 TRBD2
CASSYGGVRTEAFF TGTGCCAGCAGTTACGGGGGGGTTCGTACTGAAGCTTTCTTT TRBJ1-1 many TRBV6-2/TRBV6-3 .
CSASATSATDTQYF TGCAGTGCTAGTGCTACTAGCGCCACAGATACGCAGTATTTT TRBJ2-3 many TRBV20-1 TRBD2
CASSSPGGGEKLFF TGTGCCAGCAGTTCCCCTGGCGGCGGCGAAAAACTGTTTTTT TRBJ1-4 many TRBV6-5 .
CASSLGTDYSNQPQHF TGTGCCAGCAGCTTAGGGACAGACTATAGCAATCAGCCCCAGCATTTT TRBJ1-5 many TRBV7-2 .
CASSLDRFTDTQYF TGTGCCAGCAGCTTAGACCGATTCACAGATACGCAGTATTTT TRBJ2-3 . TRBV7-2 .